This TCR beta chain emerged from a study of regulatory T cells in long-lasting Graves disease. Broader study findings: Persistent patients had more shared public clonotypes (2,741) than new patients (just over 950).

Germline V gives CDR1 LNHDA, CDR2 SQIVND (reference sequence). V was clipped by 8 bases and J by 3 bases; unmatched bases: 33. This CDR3 region has 22 residues. Time point noted: newly diagnosed GD, antithyroid drugs for less than 3 months. Isolated PBMC RNA provided the starting material for the TCR library. This clonotype was seen more than once but under ten times. What it recognizes is unknown. In building TCR beta libraries, iRepertoire HTBI primers were used together with Arm-PCR of CDR3 regions. Each CDR3 protein is one row after TCRdb ran MiXCR on the multiplex PCR reads. The sample holds roughly 560,000 distinct CDR3 sequences, about 15% seen once. These records were also assigned to another study, of T cells in Graves' hyperthyroidism and ophthalmopathy. This second report adds: By a 13 V-J model, ophthalmopathy was set apart from stable hyperthyroidism.

The sequence came from a woman aged 35-60 years with Graves disease. The specimen was peripheral blood mononuclear cells (PBMCs), collected at new diagnosis, from a patient treated with antithyroid drugs. The V call is TRBV19, the J call TRBJ1-1; TRBD1 aligns across 7 bases. The CDR3 protein is CASARRGSEAAGDRDEDTEAFF. The CDR3 DNA reads as TGTGCCAGTGCTAGAAGGGGGAGTGAAGCCGCCGGGGACAGAGACGAAGACACTGAAGCTTTCTTT.